This entry describes one T cell receptor beta chain. Its antigen is not yet known. No base quality information exists; no much larger clone differs at one position. TCRbeta CDR3 regions were amplified from genomic DNA using the immunoSEQ Assay, a bias-controlled multiplex PCR. In the source study's methods: Within the assay, amplification of reference gene primers was used to estimate how many nucleated cells each sample contained. Sequence reads were collapsed and filtered to measure the absolute abundance of every unique TCRbeta CDR3 rearrangement. For each sample, productive Simpson clonality was calculated as the square root of Simpson's diversity index across productive rearrangements. TCRdb re-hosts the immuneACCESS table, in-frame sequences only. Its copies lack some clones; in the studies checked, an unresolved V gene accounts for under half of them, and the cause for the rest is not known. D and trimming come from the DNA, and the V and J calls and clone size come from that table. The sample profile shows approximately 250,000 clones; 88% of them were found once. Around 2% of the sample belongs to the ten largest clones.

This entry comes from a study of blood T cell repertoires in COVID-19 (dated by TCRdb to about 2020). As for the study more broadly: Recovered participants in ImmuneRACE Cohort 3 were defined as having two consecutive negative NP/OP PCR tests, clearance from a healthcare professional, or resolution of symptoms. The sample metadata nearly always contained a de-identified subject ID, COVID-19 status, age in years and sex. HLA class I and class II types, where available, came from metadata supplied by the sample provider rather than from assay-based typing. The samples were drawn from two sources: the first 160 participants of the ongoing ImmuneRACE study, and 1,254 subjects contributed by 6 global collaborators. Subjects who had been exposed to COVID-19, were actively infected with it, or had recovered from it provided the deeply sampled blood TCRbeta repertoires that made up the dataset. The material from the prospective study consisted of cDNA or gDNA derived from T cells, B-cell-depleted T cells, or PBMCs. Samples from collaborators originated in the United States, Italy and Spain and spanned both the acute and convalescent phases of COVID-19. The repertoires were released in a freely available public database intended as a resource for research on the immune response to SARS-CoV-2. Broad study findings and their caveats: The quantity of clinical and demographic metadata differed by source and by participant and was supplied without curation.

Enrolling through a virtual design, the prospective study's participants ranged in age from roughly 18 to 90 years and lived across 24 United States geographic areas. To assign participants to cohorts, the prospective study relied on clinical history that participants themselves reported in a screening survey and a study questionnaire. Each participant in the prospective study had whole blood, serum and a nasopharyngeal or oropharyngeal swab collected by mobile phlebotomists. Prospective study participants could optionally give additional blood draws and questionnaires over a roughly two-month period. Prospective study blood samples were shipped either frozen or at room temperature before DNA extraction. Sequencing input: PBMCs or T cells enriched from blood (not recorded which). The TCR sequence derives from a woman in her sixties in a cohort exposed to, infected with or recovered from COVID-19 (not recorded which).

The CDR3 corresponds to CASSLPGTGYNEQFF. The bases read TGCGCCAGCAGCCTGCCCGGGACAGGGTACAATGAGCAGTTCTTC. The chain uses TRBV5-1 and TRBJ2-1, and 9 junction bases match TRBD1. V has 4 bases trimmed and J has 4 bases trimmed; junction bases matching no gene number 6. From cysteine to phenylalanine, the CDR3 is 15 amino acids long. The only DNA kept is the CDR3, 45 bases in frame from the first base. Per the germline V gene, SGHRS is the CDR1 and YFSETQ is the CDR2.